This record concerns one T cell receptor (beta chain) sequence. Its antigen is currently not known. The record has no base qualities; no much larger clone is one base away. TCR cDNA was synthesized by 5'RACE template switching, through which a universal primer site and unique molecular identifiers were introduced. cDNA synthesis was primed from both the TCR alpha and TCR beta constant segments. Two PCR steps were used to amplify libraries, with sample barcodes and sequencing adapters being added in the second step. Sequencing of the libraries was done on either Illumina HiSeq 2500 (2x100 bp) or NovaSeq (2x150 bp). In the paper's pipeline: MIGEC handled demultiplexing of reads and collapsing into UMI consensus sequences, while MiXCR performed V(D)J alignment. Clonotypes responding to the vaccine were identified with edgeR on replicate PBMC samples, with the criteria of FDR below 0.01 and a log2 fold change above 5 up to day 15. Each bulk clonotype was labeled CD4 or CD8 based on which sequenced repertoire, CD4 or CD8, contained the clonotype at higher abundance. Using fastp trimming at Q25 and MiXCR clonotype assembly, TCRdb reanalyzed the public sequencing data and kept in-frame beta chains. Identical CDR3 proteins give one entry, which carries the most common genes and DNA. The authors' filters were not applied to this entry. For this sample there are about 230,000 distinct CDR3 sequences; roughly 6.3% appear just once. The biggest ten clones account for about 1% of the sample.

These data belong to a study of T cells after yellow fever vaccination (dated by TCRdb to between 2018 and 2020). In terms of the full investigation: The SMART-Seq v4 Ultra Low Input RNA kit was used to prepare libraries from fractions with low cell numbers. To track T-cell clones before and after primary and booster YFV17D yellow fever vaccination, bulk TCR alpha and beta repertoires were sequenced longitudinally. Two healthy male donors, one aged 18 to 30 and one aged 30 to 40 years, made up the cohort. Blood samples were taken at several timepoints before and after primary and secondary immunization, and bulk PBMC replicates and cell subsets were isolated.

The CDR3 goes from the cysteine to the phenylalanine over 15 residues. Just CDR3 DNA is preserved here, 45 bases in frame from base 1. Clipping removes 3 bases from V and 2 bases from J, with 2 as the unmatched junction base count. CDR1 KGHDR and CDR2 SFDVKD were looked up in the germline V gene. The treatment or condition label corresponds to: live attenuated yellow fever vaccine strain. A standard Ficoll-Paque protocol was used to isolate PBMCs from peripheral blood. Dynabeads CD4 and CD8 positive selection kits were used to isolate the CD4 and CD8 T-cell fractions. TriZol was used to extract RNA from bulk PBMCs, from CD4 and CD8 fractions, and from dextramer-positive and dextramer-negative fractions. The study at large found these results: Most clones expanded after primary vaccination were re-detected after the booster (around 96% of CD4 and 88% of CD8), suggesting broad memory maintenance. Computational filtering was needed because FACS-sorted repertoires could contain abundant contaminating clonotypes from the bulk population. The secondary T-cell response was weaker than the primary response but faster, peaking on day 5 instead of day 15. The study included only two donors, which limits how far the findings can be generalized. A small share of clonotypes was detected in both CD4 and CD8 compartments, with the overlap likely arising from convergent recombination.

The sequence is built from TRBV24-1 and TRBJ2-2; TRBD2 lines up with 7 middle nucleotides. The sequence came from a man under 40 who received the YFV17D yellow fever vaccine. The source was CD4+ T cells sorted from PBMCs, collected on the day of the yellow fever booster vaccination. The nucleotide sequence reads as follows: TGTGCCACCAGTGATCGGACTAGAAACACCGGGGAGCTGTTTTTT. It translates to CATSDRTRNTGELFF.